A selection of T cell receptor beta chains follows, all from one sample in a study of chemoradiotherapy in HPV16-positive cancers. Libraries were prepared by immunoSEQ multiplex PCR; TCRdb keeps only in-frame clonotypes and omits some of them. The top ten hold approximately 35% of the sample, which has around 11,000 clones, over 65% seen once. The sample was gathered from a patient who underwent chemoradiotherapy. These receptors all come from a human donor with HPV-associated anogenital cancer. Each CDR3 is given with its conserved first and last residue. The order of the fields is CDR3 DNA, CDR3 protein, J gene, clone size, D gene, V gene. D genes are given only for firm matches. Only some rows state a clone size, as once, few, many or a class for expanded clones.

CDR3nt: TGCGCCAGCAGCCAAAGGGAGGTCACTGAAGCTTTCTTT
CDR3aa: CASSQREVTEAFF
j_gene: TRBJ1-1
abundance: large
d_gene: NA
v_gene: TRBV4-1

CDR3nt: TGCGCCAGCAGCGCCGTTACCTCTAGCACAGATACGCAGTATTTT
CDR3aa: CASSAVTSSTDTQYF
j_gene: TRBJ2-3
abundance: NA
d_gene: NA
v_gene: TRBV5-1

CDR3nt: TGTGCCGGCTCTAGCGGGAGGGCCGACAATGAGCAGTTCTTC
CDR3aa: CAGSSGRADNEQFF
j_gene: TRBJ2-1
abundance: NA
d_gene: TRBD2
v_gene: TRBV6-6

CDR3nt: TGCAGCGCTGGTGCAGGGGGCGGTAATCAGCCCCAGCATTTT
CDR3aa: CSAGAGGGNQPQHF
j_gene: TRBJ1-5
abundance: NA
d_gene: TRBD1
v_gene: TRBV29-1

CDR3nt: TGTGCCAGCAGTGACCACCCAGGGGGCAGTACTGAAGCTTTCTTT
CDR3aa: CASSDHPGGSTEAFF
j_gene: TRBJ1-1
abundance: few
d_gene: TRBD1
v_gene: TRBV6-4

CDR3nt: TGCGCCAGCAGGAGTTCCGGGACAGTTACGTCCTATGGCTACACCTTC
CDR3aa: CASRSSGTVTSYGYTF
j_gene: TRBJ1-2
abundance: once
d_gene: TRBD1
v_gene: TRBV4-1

CDR3nt: TGTGCCAGCAGGTCGACGGGCACAGATACGCAGTATTTT
CDR3aa: CASRSTGTDTQYF
j_gene: TRBJ2-3
abundance: NA
d_gene: NA
v_gene: TRBV14

CDR3nt: TGTGCCAGCAGCCCTCTAGCTTACGAGCAGTACTTC
CDR3aa: CASSPLAYEQYF
j_gene: TRBJ2-7
abundance: NA
d_gene: NA
v_gene: TRBV7-8

CDR3nt: TGTGCCAGCTCACTACAGGGAGGTCAGTACAATGAGCAGTTCTTC
CDR3aa: CASSLQGGQYNEQFF
j_gene: TRBJ2-1
abundance: NA
d_gene: NA
v_gene: TRBV18

CDR3nt: TGCGCCTCCAAGGGTGCTGGCACCATGAACACTGAAGCTTTCTTT
CDR3aa: CASKGAGTMNTEAFF
j_gene: TRBJ1-1
abundance: NA
d_gene: NA
v_gene: TRBV5-1

CDR3nt: TGTGCCAGCAGCGGAGACGGGACAAGGGTGGAGACCCAGTACTTC
CDR3aa: CASSGDGTRVETQYF
j_gene: TRBJ2-5
abundance: NA
d_gene: NA
v_gene: TRBV9

CDR3nt: TGTGCCAGCAGCTTATTTAGTTATAGGAGGGCGGACAATGAGCAGTTCTTC
CDR3aa: CASSLFSYRRADNEQFF
j_gene: TRBJ2-1
abundance: NA
d_gene: NA
v_gene: TRBV11-2

CDR3nt: TGTGCCAGCAGTTCCCCGGCGGTGGGGACCTACGAGCAGTACTTC
CDR3aa: CASSSPAVGTYEQYF
j_gene: TRBJ2-7
abundance: once
d_gene: NA
v_gene: TRBV27

CDR3nt: TGCGCCAGCAGCCAAGATAGAGGGTCGGATACGCAGTATTTT
CDR3aa: CASSQDRGSDTQYF
j_gene: TRBJ2-3
abundance: NA
d_gene: NA
v_gene: TRBV4-3

CDR3nt: TGCGCCAGCAGTCAACAGGGGGCGAGCAATCAGCCCCAGCATTTT
CDR3aa: CASSQQGASNQPQHF
j_gene: TRBJ1-5
abundance: NA
d_gene: TRBD1
v_gene: TRBV23-1

CDR3nt: TGCAGCGTTTTAGGACTAGCGGGGGGGCGGACAGATACGCAGTATTTT
CDR3aa: CSVLGLAGGRTDTQYF
j_gene: TRBJ2-3
abundance: NA
d_gene: TRBD2
v_gene: TRBV29-1